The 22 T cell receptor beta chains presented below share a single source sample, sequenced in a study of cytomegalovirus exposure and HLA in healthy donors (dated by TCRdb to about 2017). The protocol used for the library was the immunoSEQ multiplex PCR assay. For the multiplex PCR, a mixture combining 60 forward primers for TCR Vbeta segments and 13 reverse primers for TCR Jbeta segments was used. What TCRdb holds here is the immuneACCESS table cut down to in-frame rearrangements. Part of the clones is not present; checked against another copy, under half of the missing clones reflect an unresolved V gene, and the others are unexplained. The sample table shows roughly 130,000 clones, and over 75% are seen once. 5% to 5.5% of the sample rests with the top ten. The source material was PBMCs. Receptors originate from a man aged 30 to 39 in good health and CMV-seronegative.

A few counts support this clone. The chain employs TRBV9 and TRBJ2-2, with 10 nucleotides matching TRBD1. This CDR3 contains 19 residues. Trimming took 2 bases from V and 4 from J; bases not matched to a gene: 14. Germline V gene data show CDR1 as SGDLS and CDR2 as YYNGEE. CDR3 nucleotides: TGTGCCAGCAGCGTTACACGGGACAGGGGCTCAGGGGGCACCGGGGAGCTGTTTTTT. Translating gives CASSVTRDRGSGGTGELFF. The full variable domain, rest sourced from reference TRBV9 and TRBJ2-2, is DSGVTQTPKHLITATGQRVTLRCSPRSGDLSVYWYQQSLDQGLQFLIQYYNGEERAKGNILERFSAQQFPDLHSELNLSSLELGDSALYFCASSVTRDRGSGGTGELFFGEGSRLTVL.

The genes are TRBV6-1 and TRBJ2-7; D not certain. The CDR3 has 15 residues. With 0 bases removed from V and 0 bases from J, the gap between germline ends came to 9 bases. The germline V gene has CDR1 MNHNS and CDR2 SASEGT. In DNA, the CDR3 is TGTGCCAGCAGTGAAGCATTCGAGATCTCCTACGAGCAGTACTTC. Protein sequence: CASSEAFEISYEQYF.

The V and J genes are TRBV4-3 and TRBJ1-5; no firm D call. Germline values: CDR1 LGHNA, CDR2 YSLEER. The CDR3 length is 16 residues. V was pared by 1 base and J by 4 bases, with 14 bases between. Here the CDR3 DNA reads TGCGCCAGCAGCCAAGCGAGTCTCCGGGATAATCAGCCCCAGCATTTT. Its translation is CASSQASLRDNQPQHF.

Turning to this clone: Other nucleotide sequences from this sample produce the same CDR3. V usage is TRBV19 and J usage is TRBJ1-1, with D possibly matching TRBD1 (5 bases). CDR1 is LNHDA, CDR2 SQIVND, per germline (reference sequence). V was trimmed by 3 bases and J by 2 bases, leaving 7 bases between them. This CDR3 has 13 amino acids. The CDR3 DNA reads TGTGCCAGTAGTATGGGGGGTAACACTGAAGCTTTCTTT. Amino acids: CASSMGGNTEAFF.

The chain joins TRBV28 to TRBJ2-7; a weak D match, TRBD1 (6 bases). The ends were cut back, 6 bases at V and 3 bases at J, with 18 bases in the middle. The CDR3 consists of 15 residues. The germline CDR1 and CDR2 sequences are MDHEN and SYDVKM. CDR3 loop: CASSRAGTYYYEQYF. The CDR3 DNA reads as TGTGCCAGCAGCCGCGCCGGGACATATTACTACGAGCAGTACTTC.

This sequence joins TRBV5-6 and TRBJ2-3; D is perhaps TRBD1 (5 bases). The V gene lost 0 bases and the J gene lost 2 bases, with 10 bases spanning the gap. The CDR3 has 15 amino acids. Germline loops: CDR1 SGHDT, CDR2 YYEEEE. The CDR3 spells CASSLGQSFTDTQYF. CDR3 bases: TGTGCCAGCAGCTTGGGACAGTCATTCACAGATACGCAGTATTTT.

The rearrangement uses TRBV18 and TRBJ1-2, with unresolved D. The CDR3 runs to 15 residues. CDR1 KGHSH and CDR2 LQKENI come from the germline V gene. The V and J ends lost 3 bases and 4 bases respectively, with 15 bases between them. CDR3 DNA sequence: TGTGCCAGCTCACCTACAGTCGCAACTTTCTATGGCTACACCTTC. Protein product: CASSPTVATFYGYTF.

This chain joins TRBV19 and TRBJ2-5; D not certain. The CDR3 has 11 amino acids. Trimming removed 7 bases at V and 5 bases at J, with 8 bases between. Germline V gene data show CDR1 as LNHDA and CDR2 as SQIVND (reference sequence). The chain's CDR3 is CASNPAETQYF. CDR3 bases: TGTGCCAGTAACCCCGCGGAGACCCAGTACTTC.

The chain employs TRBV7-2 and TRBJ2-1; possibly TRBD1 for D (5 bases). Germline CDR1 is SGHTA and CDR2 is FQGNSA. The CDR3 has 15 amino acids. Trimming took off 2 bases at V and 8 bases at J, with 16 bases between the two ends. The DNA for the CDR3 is TGTGCCAGCAGCTTACTTAGGGCAGGGCCGGATGAGCAGTTCTTC. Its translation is CASSLLRAGPDEQFF.

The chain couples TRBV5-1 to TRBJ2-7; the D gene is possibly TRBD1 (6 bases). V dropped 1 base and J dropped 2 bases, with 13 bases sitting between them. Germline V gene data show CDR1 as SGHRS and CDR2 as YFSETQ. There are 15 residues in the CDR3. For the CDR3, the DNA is TGCGCCAGCAGCTTGCGGGGACACGCGGCCTACGAGCAGTACTTC. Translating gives CASSLRGHAAYEQYF.

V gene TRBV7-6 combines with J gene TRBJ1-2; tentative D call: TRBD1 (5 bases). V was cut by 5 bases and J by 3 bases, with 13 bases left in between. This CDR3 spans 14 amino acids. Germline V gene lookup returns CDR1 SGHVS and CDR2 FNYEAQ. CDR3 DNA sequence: TGTGCCAGCAGCCCCCCGGGCAGGGACTATGGCTACACCTTC. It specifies CASSPPGRDYGYTF. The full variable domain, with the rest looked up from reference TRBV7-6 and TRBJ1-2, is GAGVSQSPRYKVTKRGQDVALRCDPISGHVSLYWYRQALGQGPEFLTYFNYEAQQDKSGLPNDRFSAERPEGSISTLTIQRTEQRDSAMYRCASSPPGRDYGYTFGSGTRLTVV.

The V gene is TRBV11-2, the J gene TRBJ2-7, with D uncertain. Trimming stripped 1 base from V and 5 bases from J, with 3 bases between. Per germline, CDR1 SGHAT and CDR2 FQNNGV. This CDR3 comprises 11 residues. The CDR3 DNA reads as TGTGCCAGCAGCTTAGTAGACGAGCAGTACTTC. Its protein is CASSLVDEQYF.

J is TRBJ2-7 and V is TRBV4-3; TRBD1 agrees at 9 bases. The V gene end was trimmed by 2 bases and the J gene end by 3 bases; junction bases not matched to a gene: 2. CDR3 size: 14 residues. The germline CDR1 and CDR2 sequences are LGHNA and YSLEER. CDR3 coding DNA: TGCGCCAGCAGCCAAAGGACAGGGGTCTACGAGCAGTACTTC. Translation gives CASSQRTGVYEQYF.

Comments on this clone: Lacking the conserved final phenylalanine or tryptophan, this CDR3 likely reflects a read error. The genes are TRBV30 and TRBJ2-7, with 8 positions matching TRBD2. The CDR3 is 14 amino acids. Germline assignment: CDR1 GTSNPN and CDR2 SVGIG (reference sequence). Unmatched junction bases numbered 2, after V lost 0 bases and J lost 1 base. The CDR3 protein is CAWSVGLASYEQYL. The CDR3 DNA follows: TGTGCCTGGAGTGTTGGACTAGCATCCTACGAGCAGTACCTC.

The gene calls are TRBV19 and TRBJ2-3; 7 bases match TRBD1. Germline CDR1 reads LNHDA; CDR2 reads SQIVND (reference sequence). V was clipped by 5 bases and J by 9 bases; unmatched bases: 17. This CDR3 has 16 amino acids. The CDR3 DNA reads TGTGCCAGTAGTGGCCAGGGACAGCGACCCGTTCGGACGCAGTATTTT. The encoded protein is CASSGQGQRPVRTQYF.

Here the CDR3 reads CSVDSDTSYTF. The CDR3, as DNA: TGCAGCGTTGATTCTGATACAAGCTACACCTTC. The gene calls are TRBV29-1 and TRBJ1-2, with D unresolved. CDR1 and CDR2 from the germline V gene are SQVTM and ANQGSEA. The CDR3 spans 11 residues. Trimming removed 3 bases from V and 9 bases from J, with 11 bases in between.

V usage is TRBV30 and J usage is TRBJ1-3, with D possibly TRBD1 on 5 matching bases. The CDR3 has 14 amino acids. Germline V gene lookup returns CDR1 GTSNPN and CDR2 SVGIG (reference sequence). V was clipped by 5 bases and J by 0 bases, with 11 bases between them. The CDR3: CAWAGHPSGNTIYF. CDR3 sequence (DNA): TGTGCCTGGGCCGGACACCCCTCTGGAAACACCATATATTTT.

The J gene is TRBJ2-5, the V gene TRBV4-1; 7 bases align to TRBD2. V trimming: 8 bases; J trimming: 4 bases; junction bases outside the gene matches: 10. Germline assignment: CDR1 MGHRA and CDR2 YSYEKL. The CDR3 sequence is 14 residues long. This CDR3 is CASGGPGEGETQYF. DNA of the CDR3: TGCGCCAGCGGCGGGCCGGGGGAGGGAGAGACCCAGTACTTC.

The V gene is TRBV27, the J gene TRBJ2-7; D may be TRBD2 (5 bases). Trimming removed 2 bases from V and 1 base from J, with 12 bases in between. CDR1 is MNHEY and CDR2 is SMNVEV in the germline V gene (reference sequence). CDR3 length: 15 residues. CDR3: CASSLRAEGSYEQYF. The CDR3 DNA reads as TGTGCCAGCAGTTTACGCGCCGAGGGTTCCTACGAGCAGTACTTC.

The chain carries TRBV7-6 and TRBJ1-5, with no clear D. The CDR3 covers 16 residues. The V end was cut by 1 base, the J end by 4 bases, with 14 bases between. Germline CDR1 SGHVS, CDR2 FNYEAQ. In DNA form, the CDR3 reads TGTGCCAGCAGCTTAGGGTATAGGCACAGTAATCAGCCCCAGCATTTT. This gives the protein CASSLGYRHSNQPQHF.

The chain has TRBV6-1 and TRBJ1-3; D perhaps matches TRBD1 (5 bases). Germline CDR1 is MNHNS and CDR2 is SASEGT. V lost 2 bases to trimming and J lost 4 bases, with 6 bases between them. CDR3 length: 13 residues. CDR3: CASSERGGNTIYF. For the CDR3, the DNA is TGTGCCAGCAGTGAACGGGGGGGAAACACCATATATTTT.

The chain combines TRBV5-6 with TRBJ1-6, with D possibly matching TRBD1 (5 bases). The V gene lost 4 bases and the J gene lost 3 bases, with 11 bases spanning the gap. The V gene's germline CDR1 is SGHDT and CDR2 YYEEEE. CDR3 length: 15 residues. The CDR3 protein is CASSARQHYNSPLHF. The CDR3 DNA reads TGTGCCAGCAGCGCCCGACAGCACTATAATTCACCCCTCCACTTT.